Each of the 19 T cell receptor beta chains below was sequenced from the same sample in a study of blood T cell repertoires in COVID-19. TCRdb's copy holds only in-frame clones and misses some; the assay was immunoSEQ multiplex PCR. The table records roughly 230,000 clones, 88% of them present only once. Sample: peripheral blood. Every receptor here comes from a man between 65 and 79 years old with acute or convalescent COVID-19.

This chain connects TRBV6-4 to TRBJ1-4; D is perhaps TRBD1 (6 bases). Trimming removed 5 bases at V and 0 bases at J, with 19 bases between. From germline, CDR1 is MRHNA and CDR2 SNTAGT. This CDR3 region has 18 residues. The CDR3 loop is CASSSEQGWRATNEKLFF. The CDR3 bases are TGTGCCAGCAGTTCCGAACAGGGTTGGCGGGCAACTAATGAAAAACTGTTTTTT.

This clone was picked up one time. The chain couples TRBV11-3 to TRBJ2-1, with TRBD2 matching 8 bases. This CDR3 is 15 amino acids long. V lost 4 bases, J lost 5 bases, and 7 bases stayed unmatched. Germline loops: CDR1 SGHNT, CDR2 YENEEA. The CDR3 DNA reads TGTGCCAGCAGCTGGACAGCGGGAGCCCACAATGAGCAGTTCTTC. It is translated as CASSWTAGAHNEQFF.

The chain carries TRBV30 and TRBJ1-5, with 10 bases lining up with TRBD1. Germline-derived CDR1 and CDR2 are GTSNPN and SVGIG (reference sequence). This CDR3 has 17 residues. V lost 3 bases and J lost 0; bases outside the gene matches: 8. The CDR3 loop reads CAWSPGQGSYSNQPQHF. The CDR3 DNA follows: TGTGCCTGGAGCCCGGGACAGGGGTCTTATAGCAATCAGCCCCAGCATTTT.

The V call is TRBV28, the J call TRBJ2-1; TRBD2 agrees at 8 bases. Trimming at V came to 7 bases and at J to 0 bases, leaving 5 bases not matched to a gene. Germline CDR1 MDHEN, CDR2 SYDVKM. The CDR3 is made up of 15 amino acids. The CDR3 DNA follows: TGTGCCAGCACCCTAGCGGGCCCCTCCTACAATGAGCAGTTCTTC. Protein: CASTLAGPSYNEQFF. Combining the CDR3 with reference TRBV28 and TRBJ2-1 gives the whole variable domain DVKVTQSSRYLVKRTGEKVFLECVQDMDHENMFWYRQDPGLGLRLIYFSYDVKMKEKGDIPEGYSVSREKKERFSLILESASTNQTSMYLCASTLAGPSYNEQFFGPGTRLTVL.

V gene TRBV12-5 combines with J gene TRBJ2-1, with 9 bases matching TRBD2. Unmatched junction bases numbered 3, after V lost 5 bases and J lost 1 base. Germline V CDR1 and CDR2: LGHNT, FRNRAP. This CDR3 comprises 15 residues. CDR3 sequence: CASGLSGRSYNEQFF. The CDR3 DNA reads as TGTGCTAGTGGTCTTAGCGGGAGATCCTACAATGAGCAGTTCTTC. Full variable domain (outside the CDR3, taken from reference TRBV12-5 and TRBJ2-1): DARVTQTPRHKVTEMGQEVTMRCQPILGHNTVFWYRQTMMQGLELLAYFRNRAPLDDSGMPKDRFSAEMPDATLATLKIQPSEPRDSAVYFCASGLSGRSYNEQFFGPGTRLTVL.

The CDR3 here is CATSTTRTSGRRNEQFF. In DNA form, the CDR3 reads TGTGCCACCAGTACCACCAGGACTAGCGGGAGAAGGAATGAGCAGTTCTTC. J is TRBJ2-1 and V is TRBV15; 13 bases are a match to TRBD2. The CDR3 is 17 residues long. J lost 7 bases, V lost 6 bases, and 12 bases had no gene match. Germline loops: CDR1 LNHNV, CDR2 YYDKDF (reference sequence).

This rearrangement joins TRBV4-1 to TRBJ2-1, with 10 bases that match TRBD2. The CDR3 runs 17 residues. J gave up 8 bases and V 2 bases, and 12 bases lay outside the gene matches. CDR1 is MGHRA and CDR2 is YSYEKL in the germline V gene. The CDR3 loop is CASSQRDSGRAGDEQFF. CDR3 in DNA: TGCGCCAGCAGCCAAAGGGACAGCGGGAGGGCCGGCGATGAGCAGTTCTTC.

There are a few counts of this clone. The chain employs TRBV7-8 and TRBJ1-2; D is unresolved. Deletions cut 8 bases from V and 2 bases from J, with 12 bases between. The CDR3 is made up of 13 amino acids. Germline values: CDR1 SGHVS, CDR2 FQNEAQ. CDR3: CASGSGRNYGYTF. CDR3 nucleotide sequence: TGTGCCAGCGGCTCCGGGAGAAACTATGGCTACACCTTC.

The CDR3 nucleotides read TGCGCCAGCAGCTTTAGGACAGGGGAAGCCTACGAGCAGTACTTC. Translation: CASSFRTGEAYEQYF. The chain combines TRBV5-1 with TRBJ2-7; the match to TRBD1 covers 9 bases. V shed 2 bases, J shed 2 bases, and the junction held 5 bases outside the gene matches. CDR1 SGHRS and CDR2 YFSETQ come from the germline V gene. The CDR3 totals 15 residues.

This clone is medium-sized (0.01 to 0.1%) in the sample. V and J are TRBV7-6 and TRBJ2-1, with D possibly matching TRBD2 (6 bases). The CDR3 spans 15 residues. V was trimmed by 5 bases and J by 1 base, leaving 12 bases between them. Looked up from germline, CDR1 is SGHVS and CDR2 is FNYEAQ. As DNA, the CDR3 is TGTGCCAGCAGCCGTCCGGAGGGATCCTACAATGAGCAGTTCTTC. It is translated as CASSRPEGSYNEQFF.

The chain has TRBV7-9 and TRBJ2-1, with 7 bases matching TRBD2. Germline CDR1 reads SEHNR; CDR2 reads FQNEAQ (reference sequence). CDR3 length: 16 amino acids. Unmatched junction bases numbered 15, after V lost 5 bases and J lost 8 bases. CDR3 amino acids: CASSPPRLRERYEQFF. CDR3 coding DNA: TGTGCCAGCAGCCCCCCCCGGTTGCGGGAGCGTTATGAGCAGTTCTTC.

The rearrangement joins TRBV4-1 to TRBJ2-6; a possible D gene is TRBD2 (5 bases). V lost 8 bases, J lost 4 bases, and 15 bases lay in between. Germline V gene lookup returns CDR1 MGHRA and CDR2 YSYEKL. The CDR3 loop spans 15 amino acids. In DNA form, the CDR3 reads TGCGCCAGCGGACGAGAGGGTCACGGGGCCAACGTCCTGACTTTC. This encodes CASGREGHGANVLTF.

This clone was found a few times. V is TRBV7-9 and J is TRBJ2-2; D possibly corresponds to TRBD2 (6 bases). Trimming took 4 bases from V and 5 from J, leaving 17 bases between them. Germline V lookup: CDR1 SEHNR, CDR2 FQNEAQ (reference sequence). There are 16 residues in the CDR3. CDR3 sequence reads: CASSSYSRLETGELFF. CDR3 bases: TGTGCCAGCAGCTCCTACTCCCGACTAGAAACCGGGGAGCTGTTTTTT.

This rearrangement joins TRBV5-4 to TRBJ1-1, with no clear D. V lost 0 bases to trimming and J lost 4 bases, with 10 bases between them. CDR3 size: 14 residues. Germline CDR1 is SGHNT and CDR2 is YYREEE (reference sequence). CDR3: CASSLVKGSTEAFF. As DNA, the CDR3 is TGTGCCAGCAGCTTGGTTAAAGGGAGCACTGAAGCTTTCTTT.

The V call is TRBV27, the J call TRBJ2-3; a weak D match, TRBD2 (5 bases). Germline V CDR1 and CDR2: MNHEY, SMNVEV (reference sequence). V gave up 3 bases and J gave up 5 bases, with 21 bases separating them. The CDR3 is 17 residues long. CDR3 amino acids: CASSFPGMGSHIDTQYF. The CDR3 region has the DNA TGTGCCAGCAGTTTCCCCGGCATGGGGAGTCATATAGATACGCAGTATTTT.

This chain uses TRBV23-1 with TRBJ1-5; D not certain. TRBV23-1 is an ORF for which the function is uncertain. This CDR3 has 18 amino acids. V lost 0 bases to trimming and J lost 0 bases, with 15 bases between them. CDR3 sequence: CASSQSNGSSPSNQPQHF. The CDR3 region has the DNA TGCGCCAGCAGTCAATCGAATGGGAGTAGCCCTAGCAATCAGCCCCAGCATTTT.

The J gene is TRBJ2-3, the V gene TRBV3-1 (or the pseudogene TRBV3-2); 12 nucleotides match TRBD1. Trimming removed 5 bases from V and 7 bases from J; junction bases left unmatched: 7. The CDR3 length is 15 residues. Germline V lookup: CDR1 LGHDT, CDR2 YNNKEL (reference sequence). The CDR3 loop is CASSSGTGGPHTQYF. In nucleotides, the CDR3 is TGTGCCAGCAGCTCCGGGACAGGGGGCCCCCATACGCAGTATTTT.

The chain joins TRBV5-4 to TRBJ2-5, with 10 bases aligning to TRBD2. The CDR3 spans 18 residues. CDR1 and CDR2 from the germline V gene are SGHNT and YYREEE (reference sequence). Trimming at V came to 2 bases and at J to 4 bases, leaving 14 bases not matched to a gene. CDR3 residues: CASSLRLSSGRAGETQYF. Written as DNA, the CDR3 is TGTGCCAGCAGCTTACGTTTGTCGAGCGGGAGGGCCGGAGAGACCCAGTACTTC.

The chain has TRBV14 and TRBJ1-6, with 11 bases matching TRBD1. CDR3 length equals 14 residues. Germline loops: CDR1 SGHDN, CDR2 FVKESK. J lost 7 bases, V lost 6 bases, and 2 bases had no gene match. CDR3 in DNA: TGTGCCAGCAGTCGGACAGGGGGCAATTCACCCCTCCACTTT. It yields the protein CASSRTGGNSPLHF.